This TCR beta chain was obtained from a study of cytotoxic CD8 clonotypes in ibrutinib-treated CLL. Study-level points and caveats: Patients had baseline clonality above age-matched healthy donors, and this clonality moved with circulating CD8+ T-cell counts.

Sequencing was performed with immunoSEQ multiplex PCR; in TCRdb, only in-frame clones are kept and a portion is missing. The repertoire holds around 250,000 clones, with 60% to 75% as singletons. The germline CDR1 and CDR2 sequences are DFQATT and SNEGSKA (reference sequence). The germline V and J ends were trimmed by 2 bases and 6 bases, with 8 bases remaining between them. The CDR3 length is 11 residues. In the case of this clone: What it binds is not known.

The sequences come from PBMCs, collected after 24 months of ibrutinib treatment. This chain uses TRBV20-1 with TRBJ2-7; unclear D gene. This clonotype originated in a human donor with chronic lymphocytic leukemia. CDR3 nucleotide sequence: TGCAGTGCTAGATCTCGAGGCGAGCAGTACTTC. This translates into CSARSRGEQYF.